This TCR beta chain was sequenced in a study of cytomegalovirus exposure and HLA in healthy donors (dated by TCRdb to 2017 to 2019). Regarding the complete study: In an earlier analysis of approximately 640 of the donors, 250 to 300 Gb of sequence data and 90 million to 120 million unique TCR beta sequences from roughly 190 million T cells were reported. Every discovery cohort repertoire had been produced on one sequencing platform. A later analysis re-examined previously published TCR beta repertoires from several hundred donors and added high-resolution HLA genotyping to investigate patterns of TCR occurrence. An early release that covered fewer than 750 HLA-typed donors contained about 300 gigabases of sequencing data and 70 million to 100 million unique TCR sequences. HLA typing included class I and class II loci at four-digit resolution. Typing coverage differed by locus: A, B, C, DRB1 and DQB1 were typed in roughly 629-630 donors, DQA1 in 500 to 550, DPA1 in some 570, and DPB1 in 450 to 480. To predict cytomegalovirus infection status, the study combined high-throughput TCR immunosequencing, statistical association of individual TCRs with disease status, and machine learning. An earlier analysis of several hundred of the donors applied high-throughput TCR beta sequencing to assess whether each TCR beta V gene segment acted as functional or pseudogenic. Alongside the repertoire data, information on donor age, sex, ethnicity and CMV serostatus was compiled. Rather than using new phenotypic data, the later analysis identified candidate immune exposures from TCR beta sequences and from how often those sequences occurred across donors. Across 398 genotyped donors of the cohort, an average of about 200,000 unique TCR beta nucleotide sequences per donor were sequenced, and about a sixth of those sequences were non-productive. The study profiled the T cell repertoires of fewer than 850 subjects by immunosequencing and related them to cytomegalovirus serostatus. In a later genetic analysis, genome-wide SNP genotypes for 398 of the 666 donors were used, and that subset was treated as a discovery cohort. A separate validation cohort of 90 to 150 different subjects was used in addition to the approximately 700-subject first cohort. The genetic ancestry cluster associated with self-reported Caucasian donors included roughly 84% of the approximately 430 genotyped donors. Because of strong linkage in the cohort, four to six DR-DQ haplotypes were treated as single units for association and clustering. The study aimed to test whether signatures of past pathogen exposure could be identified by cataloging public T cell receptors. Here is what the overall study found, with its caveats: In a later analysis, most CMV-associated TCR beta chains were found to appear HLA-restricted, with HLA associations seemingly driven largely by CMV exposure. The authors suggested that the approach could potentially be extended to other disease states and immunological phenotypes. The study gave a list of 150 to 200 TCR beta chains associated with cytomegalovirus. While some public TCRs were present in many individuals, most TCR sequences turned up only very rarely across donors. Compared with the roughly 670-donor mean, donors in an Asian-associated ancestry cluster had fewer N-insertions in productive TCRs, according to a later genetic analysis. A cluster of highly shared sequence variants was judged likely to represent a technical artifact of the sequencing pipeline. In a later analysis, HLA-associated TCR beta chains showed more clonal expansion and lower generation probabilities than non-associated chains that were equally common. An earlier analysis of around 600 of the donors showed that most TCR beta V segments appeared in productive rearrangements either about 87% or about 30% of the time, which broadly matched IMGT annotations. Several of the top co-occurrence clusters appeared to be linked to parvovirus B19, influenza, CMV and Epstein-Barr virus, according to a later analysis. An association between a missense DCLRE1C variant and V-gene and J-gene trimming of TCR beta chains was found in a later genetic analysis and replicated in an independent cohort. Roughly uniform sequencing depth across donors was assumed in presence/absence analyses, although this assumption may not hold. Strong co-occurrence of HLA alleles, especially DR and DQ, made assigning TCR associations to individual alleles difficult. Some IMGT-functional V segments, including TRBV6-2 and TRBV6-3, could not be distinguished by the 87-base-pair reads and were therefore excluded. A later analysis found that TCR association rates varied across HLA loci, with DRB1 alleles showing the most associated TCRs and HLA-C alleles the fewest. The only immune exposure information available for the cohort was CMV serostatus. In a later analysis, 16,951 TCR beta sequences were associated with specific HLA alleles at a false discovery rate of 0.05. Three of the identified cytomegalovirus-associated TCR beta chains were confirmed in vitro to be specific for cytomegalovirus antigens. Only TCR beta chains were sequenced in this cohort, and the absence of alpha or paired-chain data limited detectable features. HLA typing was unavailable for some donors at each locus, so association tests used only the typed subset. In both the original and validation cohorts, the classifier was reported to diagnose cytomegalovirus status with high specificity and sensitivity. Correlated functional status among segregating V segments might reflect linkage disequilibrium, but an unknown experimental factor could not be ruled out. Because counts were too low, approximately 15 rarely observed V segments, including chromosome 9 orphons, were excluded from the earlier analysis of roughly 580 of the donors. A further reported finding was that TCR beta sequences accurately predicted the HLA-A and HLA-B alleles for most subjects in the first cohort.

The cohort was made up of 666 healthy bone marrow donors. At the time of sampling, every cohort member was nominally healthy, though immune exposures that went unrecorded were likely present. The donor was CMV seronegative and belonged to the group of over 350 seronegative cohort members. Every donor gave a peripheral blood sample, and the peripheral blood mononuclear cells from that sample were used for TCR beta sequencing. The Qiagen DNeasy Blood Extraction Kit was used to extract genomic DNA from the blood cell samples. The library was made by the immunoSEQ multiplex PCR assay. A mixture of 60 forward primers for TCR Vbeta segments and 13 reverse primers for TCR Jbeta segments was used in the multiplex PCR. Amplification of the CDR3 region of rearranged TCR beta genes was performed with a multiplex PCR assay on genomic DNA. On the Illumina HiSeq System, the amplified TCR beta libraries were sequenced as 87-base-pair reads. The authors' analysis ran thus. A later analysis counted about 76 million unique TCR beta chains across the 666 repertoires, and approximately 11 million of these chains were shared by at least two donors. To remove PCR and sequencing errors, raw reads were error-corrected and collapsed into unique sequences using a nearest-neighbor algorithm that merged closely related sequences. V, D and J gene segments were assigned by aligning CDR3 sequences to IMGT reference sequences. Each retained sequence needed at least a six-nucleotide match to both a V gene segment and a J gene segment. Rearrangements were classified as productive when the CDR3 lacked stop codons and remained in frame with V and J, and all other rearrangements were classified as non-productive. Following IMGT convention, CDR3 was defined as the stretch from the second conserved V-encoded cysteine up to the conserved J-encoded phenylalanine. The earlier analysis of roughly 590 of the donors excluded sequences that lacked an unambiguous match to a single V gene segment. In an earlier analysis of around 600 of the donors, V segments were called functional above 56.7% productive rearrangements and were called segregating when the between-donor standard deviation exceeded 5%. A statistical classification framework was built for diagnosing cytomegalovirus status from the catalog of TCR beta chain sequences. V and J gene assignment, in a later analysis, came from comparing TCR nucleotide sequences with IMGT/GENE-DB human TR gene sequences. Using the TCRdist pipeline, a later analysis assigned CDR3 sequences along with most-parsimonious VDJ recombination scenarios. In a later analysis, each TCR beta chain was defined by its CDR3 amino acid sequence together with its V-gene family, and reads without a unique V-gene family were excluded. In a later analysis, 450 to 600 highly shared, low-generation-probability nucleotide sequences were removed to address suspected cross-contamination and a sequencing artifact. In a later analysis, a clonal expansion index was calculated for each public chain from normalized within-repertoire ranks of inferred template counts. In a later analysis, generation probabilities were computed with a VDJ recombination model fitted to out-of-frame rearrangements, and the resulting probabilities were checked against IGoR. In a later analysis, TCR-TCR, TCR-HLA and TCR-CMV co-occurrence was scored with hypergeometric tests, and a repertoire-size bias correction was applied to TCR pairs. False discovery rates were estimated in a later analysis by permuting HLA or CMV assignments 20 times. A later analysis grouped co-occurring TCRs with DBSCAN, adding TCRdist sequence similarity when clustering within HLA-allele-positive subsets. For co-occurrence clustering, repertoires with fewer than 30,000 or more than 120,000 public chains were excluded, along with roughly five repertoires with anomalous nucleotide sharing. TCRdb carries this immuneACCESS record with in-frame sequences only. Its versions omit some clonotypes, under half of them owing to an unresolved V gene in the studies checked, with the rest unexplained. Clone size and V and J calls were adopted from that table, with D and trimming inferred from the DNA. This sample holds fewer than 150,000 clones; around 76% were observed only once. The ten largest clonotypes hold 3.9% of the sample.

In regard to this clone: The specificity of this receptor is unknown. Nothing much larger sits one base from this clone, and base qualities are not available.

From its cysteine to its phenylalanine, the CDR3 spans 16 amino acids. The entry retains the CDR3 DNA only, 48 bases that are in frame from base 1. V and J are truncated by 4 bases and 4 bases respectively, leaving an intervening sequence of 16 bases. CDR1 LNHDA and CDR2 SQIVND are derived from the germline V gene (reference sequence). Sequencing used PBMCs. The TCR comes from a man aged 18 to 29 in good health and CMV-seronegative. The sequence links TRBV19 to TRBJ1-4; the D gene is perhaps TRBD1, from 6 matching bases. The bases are TGTGCCAGTAGTACCACAGGGAATTTGTTTAATGAAAAACTGTTTTTT. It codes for CASSTTGNLFNEKLFF.